This record looks at one TCR beta chain sequence and its context. The target antigen is unknown. The PCR ran on 60 Vbeta and 13 Jbeta primers. Produced via immunoSEQ multiplex PCR; TCRdb's table is partial and in-frame only. The data show under 95,000 clones, under 85% seen once. The CDR3 covers 14 residues. Trimming removed 5 bases from V and 2 bases from J; junction bases left unmatched: 6. The germline CDR1 and CDR2 sequences are SGHAT and FQNNGV. The data derive from a study of cytomegalovirus exposure and HLA in healthy donors. Overall study results and limits: Reportedly, HLA-A and HLA-B alleles of most subjects were accurately predicted from TCR beta. Some V segments, TRBV6-2 and TRBV6-3 among them, were indistinguishable and were therefore excluded. Earlier results showed most TCR beta V segments being productive about 90% or about 30% of the time. Cytomegalovirus-associated status was assigned to around 160 TCR beta chains.

The rearrangement uses TRBV11-2 and TRBJ2-7; TRBD1 matches at 7 bases. The receptor was derived from a boy aged 5-17 years in good health and CMV-seronegative. Sequenced sample: PBMCs. CDR3 in amino acids: CASSTRQGPYEQYF. CDR3 bases: TGTGCCAGCAGCACCCGACAGGGTCCCTACGAGCAGTACTTC.